This entry lists 20 T cell receptor beta chains sequenced from one sample in a study of cytomegalovirus exposure and HLA in healthy donors listed by TCRdb under 2017. Receptors were amplified or captured by the immunoSEQ multiplex PCR assay. The multiplex PCR relied on a mix of 60 forward primers for TCR Vbeta segments and 13 reverse primers for TCR Jbeta segments. Held by TCRdb, this immuneACCESS table contains in-frame sequences only and omits some clones. Under half of the omission traces to an unresolved V gene where checked; the cause of the rest is unknown. The sample table contains 100,000 to 150,000 clones; only one count was recorded for more than 9% of them. 4.5% to 5% of the sample goes to the ten largest clones. The sequencing input was PBMCs. Source of these receptors: a woman aged 18-29 years in good health and CMV-seropositive.

This clone has a handful of counts. The chain links TRBV7-9 to TRBJ2-3; no reliable D call. Germline V gives CDR1 SEHNR, CDR2 FQNEAQ (reference sequence). V was pared by 2 bases and J by 6 bases, with 9 bases between. This CDR3 has 13 residues. The CDR3, as DNA: TGTGCCAGCAGCTTACGATTCGGGGATACGCAGTATTTT. Translation: CASSLRFGDTQYF.

This clone has a handful of counts. This specimen includes other DNA sequences encoding the same CDR3. This chain connects TRBV20-1 to TRBJ2-7; perhaps TRBD1 as D (6 bases). The CDR3 length is 11 residues. Germline CDR1 reads DFQATT; CDR2 reads SNEGSKA (reference sequence). V dropped 6 bases and J dropped 3 bases, with 9 bases sitting between them. CDR3: CSALDSYEQYF. The CDR3 nucleotides read TGCAGTGCACTGGACAGCTACGAGCAGTACTTC.

In its sample, this clone was seen a few times. The V call is TRBV4-1, the J call TRBJ2-7, with 10 bases that match TRBD2. The CDR3 is 16 amino acids. V trimming: 4 bases; J trimming: 6 bases; junction bases outside the gene matches: 12. Germline V gene lookup returns CDR1 MGHRA and CDR2 YSYEKL. In DNA, the CDR3 is TGCGCCAGCAGCCGCCCGGATCTAGCGGGAGACTTCGAGCAGTACTTC. As protein: CASSRPDLAGDFEQYF.

This chain uses TRBV4-2 with TRBJ2-4, with D perhaps TRBD2 (5 bases). Germline loops: CDR1 LGHNA, CDR2 YNFKEQ. The CDR3 extends over 16 amino acids. The ends were cut back, 4 bases at V and 4 bases at J, with 17 bases in the middle. The CDR3 DNA is TGTGCCAGCAGCCCTTCTAGCTGGAGCGAGAAAAACATTCAGTACTTC. Translation gives CASSPSSWSEKNIQYF.

This clone was observed a single time. This sequence joins TRBV10-1 and TRBJ2-4, with TRBD2 matching 7 bases. Germline values: CDR1 WNHNN, CDR2 SYGVQD (reference sequence). The CDR3 has 17 amino acids. Trimming at V came to 7 bases and at J to 6 bases, leaving 18 bases not matched to a gene. The CDR3 nucleotides read TGCGCCAGCAAGAGGATTTCGGGACTAATCTTCATAAACATTCAGTACTTC. This encodes CASKRISGLIFINIQYF.

The CDR3 DNA is TGTGCCAGCAGTTTATCGGGACTAGCGGCGTACGAGCAGTACTTC. Amino acids: CASSLSGLAAYEQYF. The V call is TRBV27, the J call TRBJ2-7; 11 bases match TRBD2. This CDR3 comprises 15 residues. Unmatched junction bases numbered 2, after V lost 0 bases and J lost 4 bases. Germline V gives CDR1 MNHEY, CDR2 SMNVEV (reference sequence).

The rearrangement uses TRBV5-6 and TRBJ2-7; tentatively, D is TRBD1 (5 bases). CDR1 is SGHDT and CDR2 is YYEEEE in the germline V gene. Trimming took off 4 bases at V and 2 bases at J, with 13 bases between the two ends. The CDR3 totals 14 residues. CDR3 nucleotide sequence: TGTGCCAGCAGCCCCAGGACACATACCTACGAGCAGTACTTC. It encodes CASSPRTHTYEQYF.

This clone has more than one count but fewer than ten. The rearrangement links TRBV5-4 to TRBJ2-6; TRBD2 agrees at 9 bases. Germline-derived CDR1 and CDR2 are SGHNT and YYREEE (reference sequence). This CDR3 contains 16 residues. J gave up 3 bases and V 3 bases, and 4 bases lay outside the gene matches. DNA of the CDR3: TGTGCCAGCAGCTCGCGGGAGGGCCTTGGGGCCAACGTCCTGACTTTC. It is translated as CASSSREGLGANVLTF.

This clone was recorded a few times. Written as DNA, the CDR3 is TGCAGCGTTGTGCGGGGTAGTGCCTACAATGAGCAGTTCTTC. Encoded protein: CSVVRGSAYNEQFF. V and J are TRBV29-1 and TRBJ2-1; tentatively, D is TRBD2 (6 bases). The germline V gene has CDR1 SQVTM and CDR2 ANQGSEA. The CDR3 is made up of 14 amino acids. V was cut by 4 bases and J by 2 bases, with 12 bases left in between.

Written as DNA, the CDR3 is TGCGCCAGCAGCTTGGCCGCGGGTGTGGTGGCCGAGCAGTACTTC. Translation gives CASSLAAGVVAEQYF. V and J are TRBV5-1 and TRBJ2-7; D might be TRBD2 (5 bases). Between the trimmed V and J ends, which lost 0 bases and 6 bases, there was a span of 16 bases. The CDR3 is 15 amino acids. CDR1 is SGHRS, CDR2 YFSETQ, per germline.

The table lists this clone with a few counts. V usage is TRBV5-5 and J usage is TRBJ2-3; 13 bases are a match to TRBD2. The CDR3 loop spans 16 amino acids. Germline V CDR1 and CDR2: SGHKS, YYEKEE (reference sequence). V lost 4 bases and J lost 6; bases outside the gene matches: 8. CDR3 DNA sequence: TGTGCCAGCAGCACGGGACTAGCGGGGCCCACCGATACGCAGTATTTT. Its translation is CASSTGLAGPTDTQYF.

This clone has a handful of counts. The chain combines TRBV2 with TRBJ2-7; TRBD2 agrees at 8 bases. Germline values: CDR1 SNHLY, CDR2 FYNNEI. This CDR3 contains 15 residues. The ends lost 4 bases at V and 3 bases at J; junction bases unmatched: 8. CDR3 in DNA: TGTGCCAGCAGTGTCGGTAGCGGGATTATCTACGAGCAGTACTTC. This sequence encodes CASSVGSGIIYEQYF.

The genes are TRBV7-2 and TRBJ2-6; D not certain. The CDR3 spans 16 residues. Germline CDR1 reads SGHTA; CDR2 reads FQGNSA. The V end was cut by 2 bases, the J end by 0 bases, with 8 bases between. CDR3 amino acids: CASSLTFSSGANVLTF. The CDR3 coding sequence is TGTGCCAGCAGCTTAACCTTCAGCTCTGGGGCCAACGTCCTGACTTTC.

The J gene is TRBJ2-7, the V gene TRBV7-3, with D maybe TRBD1 (5 bases). Between the trimmed V and J ends, which lost 0 bases and 3 bases, there was a span of 18 bases. CDR3 size: 17 residues. Germline V gene sequence: CDR1 SGHTA, CDR2 FQGTGA. The CDR3 loop reads CASSLTRWGQHLYEQYF. CDR3 sequence (DNA): TGTGCCAGCAGCTTAACTAGGTGGGGCCAGCACCTCTACGAGCAGTACTTC.

The chain links TRBV10-3 to TRBJ2-1; 7 positions agree with TRBD2. The CDR3 is 15 residues long. Trimming removed 4 bases from V and 2 bases from J; junction bases left unmatched: 5. The germline V gene encodes CDR1 ENHRY and CDR2 SYGVKD. In DNA form, the CDR3 reads TGTGCCATCAGTGCTGAGCGGGGTCCCTACAATGAGCAGTTCTTC. Encoded protein: CAISAERGPYNEQFF.

V gene TRBV6-5 combines with J gene TRBJ2-3, with TRBD1 as a possible D gene (5 bases). This CDR3 spans 14 amino acids. With 6 bases removed from V and 0 bases from J, the gap between germline ends came to 10 bases. The germline gives CDR1 MNHEY, CDR2 SVGAGI. The CDR3 sequence is CASSQGLSTDTQYF. The CDR3 nucleotides read TGTGCCAGCAGCCAGGGTCTTAGCACAGATACGCAGTATTTT.

This clone was found a few times. V gene TRBV6-5 combines with J gene TRBJ2-3; D may be TRBD2 (6 bases). Between the trimmed V and J ends, which lost 5 bases and 0 bases, there was a span of 12 bases. The CDR3 has 15 residues. Per germline, CDR1 MNHEY and CDR2 SVGAGI. CDR3 DNA: TGTGCCAGCAGTCAGTCTAGCGCTAGCACAGATACGCAGTATTTT. Residues: CASSQSSASTDTQYF.

This clone was detected many times. This chain uses TRBV7-9 with TRBJ1-1; D is possibly TRBD1 (6 bases). The CDR3 is 13 residues long. Germline V gene lookup returns CDR1 SEHNR and CDR2 FQNEAQ (reference sequence). V gave up 3 bases and J gave up 8 bases, with 13 bases separating them. In nucleotides, the CDR3 is TGTGCCAGCAGCTTCCAGGGGATTGACGAAGCTTTCTTT. Encoded protein: CASSFQGIDEAFF. The full variable domain, completed using reference TRBV7-9 and TRBJ1-1, is DTGVSQNPRHKITKRGQNVTFRCDPISEHNRLYWYRQTLGQGPEFLTYFQNEAQLEKSRLLSDRFSAERPKGSFSTLEIQRTEQGDSAMYLCASSFQGIDEAFFGQGTRLTVV.

The rearrangement uses TRBV12-2 and TRBJ1-2; the DNA was not used to check the table's D call, TRBD1. TRBV12-2 is shown as a pseudogene. The CDR3 totals 15 residues. The CDR3 loop reads CASRFPRDRAYGYTF. Here the CDR3 DNA reads TGTGCAAGTCGCTTTCCCCGGGACAGGGCCTATGGCTACACCTTC.

This clone was counted between two and nine times. As DNA, the CDR3 is TGTGCCAGCTCACCAGGGCTAAGCTACGAGCAGTACTTC. Its protein product is CASSPGLSYEQYF. The rearrangement links TRBV18 to TRBJ2-7, with D uncertain. The CDR3 extends over 13 amino acids. Trimming cost V 2 bases and J 3 bases, with 8 bases left between them. From germline, CDR1 is KGHSH and CDR2 LQKENI.